Shown below are 27 T cell receptor beta chains from a single sample sequenced in a study of control samples from healthy donors and cancer patients. Using immunoSEQ multiplex PCR, the repertoire was profiled, and TCRdb retains in-frame clones only, with some absent. There are around 180,000 clones in the sample; 88% occur only once, and roughly 5.3% lies in the top ten. The specimen was blood. Source of these receptors: a young woman in good health.

This rearrangement joins TRBV6-2 or TRBV6-3 to TRBJ1-5, with D perhaps matching TRBD1 (5 bases). This CDR3 comprises 14 residues. With 2 bases removed from V and 6 bases from J, the gap between germline ends came to 11 bases. CDR1 is MNHEY, CDR2 SVGEGT, per germline. In DNA form, the CDR3 reads TGTGCCAGCAGTTACGACGCAGGGCCTCAGCCCCAGCATTTT. It yields the protein CASSYDAGPQPQHF.

This clone was recorded once. Here the CDR3 DNA reads TGTGCCAGTAGTATAATACACCTCCAAGAGACCCAGTACTTC. Its protein is CASSIIHLQETQYF. The chain carries TRBV19 and TRBJ2-5, with unresolved D. The ends were cut back, 2 bases at V and 1 base at J, with 8 bases in the middle. There are 14 residues in the CDR3. Germline CDR1 LNHDA, CDR2 SQIVND (reference sequence). Full variable domain (remainder filled in from reference TRBV19 and TRBJ2-5): DGGITQSPKYLFRKEGQNVTLSCEQNLNHDAMYWYRQDPGQGLRLIYYSQIVNDFQKGDIAEGYSVSREKKESFPLTVTSAQKNPTAFYLCASSIIHLQETQYFGPGTRLLVL.

The chain carries TRBV7-9 and TRBJ2-3; D not certain. The V gene lost 1 base and the J gene lost 5 bases, with 4 bases spanning the gap. The germline V gene has CDR1 SEHNR and CDR2 FQNEAQ (reference sequence). This CDR3 comprises 12 residues. In DNA, the CDR3 is TGTGCCAGCAGCTTAGGGTTAGATACGCAGTATTTT. Amino acids: CASSLGLDTQYF.

The V and J genes are TRBV27 and TRBJ2-7; D might be TRBD2 (6 bases). Looked up from germline, CDR1 is MNHEY and CDR2 is SMNVEV (reference sequence). The CDR3 runs 14 residues. Trimming removed 5 bases at V and 2 bases at J, with 13 bases between. CDR3 region: CASSPRGAPYEQYF. The CDR3 coding sequence is TGTGCCAGCAGTCCCCGCGGGGCCCCCTACGAGCAGTACTTC.

The CDR3 sequence is CASSPSGTGASPLHF. The DNA of the CDR3 is TGTGCCAGCTCACCCTCCGGGACAGGGGCTTCACCCCTCCACTTT. The V and J genes are TRBV18 and TRBJ1-6; 10 bases fit TRBD1. The CDR3 spans 15 residues. V shed 3 bases, J shed 9 bases, and the junction held 5 bases outside the gene matches. Per germline, CDR1 KGHSH and CDR2 LQKENI.

The chain has TRBV20-1 and TRBJ1-2, with unresolved D. CDR3 length: 13 residues. Per the germline V gene, CDR1 is DFQATT and CDR2 is SNEGSKA (reference sequence). V lost 3 bases to trimming and J lost 5 bases, with 13 bases between them. CDR3 protein: CSASDRPLYGYTF. CDR3 sequence (DNA): TGCAGTGCTAGTGACCGTCCCCTATATGGCTACACCTTC.

This rearrangement joins TRBV7-2 to TRBJ2-7; 9 positions agree with TRBD2. CDR3 length: 15 residues. The germline CDR1 and CDR2 sequences are SGHTA and FQGNSA. V gave up 1 base and J gave up 4 bases; unmatched junction bases: 5. CDR3 in DNA: TGTGCCAGCAGCTTAGAGCCAGCGGGAGGTTACGAGCAGTACTTC. It yields the protein CASSLEPAGGYEQYF.

V gene TRBV30 combines with J gene TRBJ1-1; D gene uncertain. The CDR3 contains 14 residues. Germline CDR1 reads GTSNPN; CDR2 reads SVGIG (reference sequence). V was pared by 0 bases and J by 3 bases, with 11 bases between. The CDR3 spells CAWSVLRPDTEAFF. The CDR3 DNA reads as TGTGCCTGGAGTGTACTTCGCCCCGACACTGAAGCTTTCTTT.

The rearrangement links TRBV6-2 or TRBV6-3 to TRBJ2-3; 12 bases align to TRBD2. Germline lookup yields CDR1 MNHEY and CDR2 SVGEGT. J was trimmed by 4 bases and V by 0 bases; bases with no gene match: 11. This CDR3 spans 19 amino acids. CDR3 bases: TGTGCCAGCAGTTACTCCTTTATCCGACTAGCGGGAGATTCAGATACGCAGTATTTT. Its protein is CASSYSFIRLAGDSDTQYF.

V is TRBV15 and J is TRBJ2-2; D gene ambiguous. Trimming removed 5 bases at V and 5 bases at J, with 12 bases between. The CDR3 consists of 14 residues. Per germline, CDR1 LNHNV and CDR2 YYDKDF (reference sequence). The CDR3 sequence: CATSLLNPTGELFF. The CDR3 coding sequence is TGTGCCACCAGCTTGTTAAACCCTACCGGGGAGCTGTTTTTT.

The chain carries TRBV24-1 and TRBJ2-2; TRBD2 might be the D (6 bases). V was shortened by 3 bases and J by 3 bases, with 13 bases between the two germline ends. The CDR3 totals 16 residues. Germline-derived CDR1 and CDR2 are KGHDR and SFDVKD. The CDR3 DNA is TGTGCCACCAGTGATCCCCTCGGGGGTTACACCGGGGAGCTGTTTTTT. It specifies CATSDPLGGYTGELFF.

The chain uses TRBV15 and TRBJ2-5; no firm D call. Trimming cost V 3 bases and J 4 bases, with 9 bases left between them. Germline CDR1 reads LNHNV; CDR2 reads YYDKDF (reference sequence). The CDR3 runs to 13 residues. CDR3 in amino acids: CATSRLLTETQYF. The CDR3 region has the DNA TGTGCCACCAGCAGGCTCCTCACAGAGACCCAGTACTTC.

The sample holds one count of this clone. The chain recombines TRBV29-1 with TRBJ2-1, with TRBD1 matching 7 bases. Germline V gives CDR1 SQVTM, CDR2 ANQGSEA. There are 13 residues in the CDR3. Trimming removed 8 bases from V and 5 bases from J; junction bases left unmatched: 9. The CDR3 region is CSTRGTENNEQFF. CDR3 coding DNA: TGCAGCACACGAGGGACAGAAAACAATGAGCAGTTCTTC.

The chain is built from TRBV5-6 and TRBJ1-1; 12 nucleotides match TRBD1. J was trimmed by 5 bases and V by 4 bases; bases with no gene match: 6. The CDR3 contains 15 residues. Germline values: CDR1 SGHDT, CDR2 YYEEEE. The DNA of the CDR3 is TGTGCCAGCAGCCAGGGACAGGGGGCGCAAACTGAAGCTTTCTTT. This gives the protein CASSQGQGAQTEAFF.

The gene calls are TRBV4-1 and TRBJ2-1; no firm D call. The CDR3 spans 15 residues. The ends were cut back, 0 bases at V and 8 bases at J, with 14 bases in the middle. Germline V gene sequence: CDR1 MGHRA, CDR2 YSYEKL. The CDR3 sequence is CASSQEPQARDEQFF. The CDR3 bases are TGCGCCAGCAGCCAAGAGCCCCAGGCACGTGATGAGCAGTTCTTC.

The chain combines TRBV15 with TRBJ1-5; 7 bases line up with TRBD1. The CDR3 sequence is 15 residues long. Germline assignment: CDR1 LNHNV and CDR2 YYDKDF (reference sequence). The junction had 5 bases not matched to a gene; V was cut back by 2 bases and J by 4 bases. The CDR3 is CATSRSRQGNQPQHF. DNA of the CDR3: TGTGCCACCAGCAGAAGTAGACAGGGTAATCAGCCCCAGCATTTT.

The V gene is TRBV5-6, the J gene TRBJ1-4, with D unclear. This CDR3 has 11 residues. Looked up from germline, CDR1 is SGHDT and CDR2 is YYEEEE. V lost 0 bases and J lost 10, with 4 bases in between. The CDR3 coding sequence is TGTGCCAGCAGCTTGGGGGGAAAACTGTTTTTT. It is translated as CASSLGGKLFF.

This clone showed up just once. V gene TRBV7-9 combines with J gene TRBJ2-1; 9 bases fit TRBD2. Germline V gene lookup returns CDR1 SEHNR and CDR2 FQNEAQ (reference sequence). The CDR3 is made up of 15 amino acids. Germline trimming cut 8 bases from V and 8 bases from J; bases unmatched to any gene: 13. CDR3 bases: TGTGCCAGCGCTCTTCGGGTAGCGGGAGTTGATGAGCAGTTCTTC. It yields the protein CASALRVAGVDEQFF.

The chain uses TRBV4-1 and TRBJ1-1; D gene uncertain. The germline V gene has CDR1 MGHRA and CDR2 YSYEKL. The germline V and J ends were trimmed by 4 bases and 3 bases, with 9 bases remaining between them. The CDR3 has 13 residues. CDR3 in amino acids: CASSLGVDTEAFF. CDR3 nucleotide sequence: TGCGCCAGCAGCCTCGGCGTCGACACTGAAGCTTTCTTT.

The chain carries TRBV3-1 (or the pseudogene TRBV3-2) and TRBJ1-4; maybe TRBD1 (5 bases). CDR3 length equals 14 residues. Per germline, CDR1 LGHDT and CDR2 YNNKEL (reference sequence). Trimming shortened V by 6 bases and J by 10 bases, and 18 bases separated the two germline ends. DNA of the CDR3: TGTGCCAGCAGTCAGAGCGGGGACTGGGCAAAACTGTTTTTT. Its protein is CASSQSGDWAKLFF.

The V call is TRBV30, the J call TRBJ1-1; no definite D call. CDR3 size: 11 residues. CDR1 GTSNPN and CDR2 SVGIG come from the germline V gene (reference sequence). Trimming took 5 bases from V and 7 from J, leaving 11 bases between them. The CDR3 spells CAWGSDGEAFF. Written as DNA, the CDR3 is TGTGCCTGGGGGAGCGACGGTGAAGCTTTCTTT.

This rearrangement joins TRBV29-1 to TRBJ1-1, with 10 positions matching TRBD1. The V gene's germline CDR1 is SQVTM and CDR2 ANQGSEA. Trimming at V came to 0 bases and at J to 11 bases, leaving 9 bases not matched to a gene. This CDR3 region has 14 residues. Here the CDR3 DNA reads TGCAGCGTTGAAGACGGGCTGGACAGGGGGAAGGCTTTCTTT. Protein product: CSVEDGLDRGKAFF.

CDR3 residues: CASSPWDFHNEQFF. In DNA, the CDR3 is TGTGCCAGCAGCCCCTGGGACTTTCACAATGAGCAGTTCTTC. This sequence joins TRBV9 and TRBJ2-1, with a tentative D call TRBD2 (6 bases). CDR3 size: 14 residues. Trimming took 4 bases from V and 5 from J, leaving 13 bases between them. From germline, CDR1 is SGDLS and CDR2 YYNGEE.

This chain joins TRBV5-8 and TRBJ1-1, with D uncertain. The CDR3 is 14 amino acids. The V gene's germline CDR1 is SGHTS and CDR2 YDEGEE. V lost 4 bases and J 12 bases, leaving 22 bases between the germline ends. Written as DNA, the CDR3 is TGTGCCAGCAGCCGACGAAGCCCGAAGACGGTACCTTTCTTT. The encoded protein is CASSRRSPKTVPFF. The variable domain in full, with the rest retrieved from reference TRBV5-8 and TRBJ1-1, is EAGVTQSPTHLIKTRGQQATLRCSPISGHTSVYWYQQALGLGLQFLLWYDEGEERNRGNFPPRFSGRQFPNYSSELNVNALELEDSALYLCASSRRSPKTVPFFGQGTRLTVV.

The chain carries TRBV3-1 (or the pseudogene TRBV3-2) and TRBJ2-3; TRBD2 agrees at 8 bases. Germline CDR1 is LGHDT and CDR2 is YNNKEL (reference sequence). This CDR3 comprises 18 residues. V shed 1 base and J 2 bases; nucleotides not matched to a gene: 11. The CDR3 spells CASSQALRRGASTDTQYF. DNA of the CDR3: TGTGCCAGCAGCCAAGCCTTGCGGCGGGGGGCGTCCACAGATACGCAGTATTTT.

The chain is built from TRBV4-1 and TRBJ2-1; D not certain. V gave up 4 bases and J gave up 8 bases, with 18 bases separating them. This CDR3 is built from 15 residues. Per the germline V gene, CDR1 is MGHRA and CDR2 is YSYEKL. CDR3 sequence: CASSPGWVPPYEQFF. CDR3 in DNA: TGCGCCAGCAGCCCCGGGTGGGTCCCGCCGTATGAGCAGTTCTTC.

V usage is TRBV15 and J usage is TRBJ1-5, with TRBD1 identical over 10 bases. This CDR3 comprises 16 residues. V shed 2 bases, J shed 5 bases, and the junction held 6 bases outside the gene matches. From germline, CDR1 is LNHNV and CDR2 YYDKDF (reference sequence). CDR3 nucleotide sequence: TGTGCCACCAGCAGAAACCGGGACAGGGGCGATCAGCCCCAGCATTTT. Protein sequence: CATSRNRDRGDQPQHF.